This record looks at one TCR beta chain sequence and its context. Its cognate antigen has yet to be identified. One base away there is no much larger clone; base qualities are not given. Libraries were built with 5' RACE. The instrument given in TCRdb is Illumina HiSeq 2000. Template switching introduced a universal primer binding site; the final cDNA contained a unique molecular identifier, enabling accurate counting of TCR cDNA molecules. Specific primers in the conserved constant-segment region were used to synthesize first-strand cDNA for the TCR alpha and beta chains. To control for contamination, each cDNA library was double barcoded with a SMART-Mk sample barcode plus Illumina barcodes. Two successive PCR steps introduced TruSeq adapter sequences along with Illumina sample barcodes. The Illumina HiSeq platform was used with custom primers to sequence TCR alpha and beta cDNA libraries. Per the original workflow: Unique molecular identifiers were extracted from raw reads with MiGEC, and CDR3 positions were determined with MiXCR. For each individual, recombination models were inferred using an EM algorithm with the repgenHMM and IGoR tools. The tcR package in R was used for shared clonotype analysis, with sharing normalized by the product of cloneset sizes. To study raw recombination without the effects of thymic and clonal selection, out-of-frame nonproductive sequences were analyzed. In-frame beta chains were kept once TCRdb had trimmed the public reads at Q25 with fastp and called clones with MiXCR. For every CDR3 protein sequence, its rows merge into one entry that carries the most common genes and DNA. These V and J calls derive from TCRdb rather than the authors' analysis. A total of about 790,000 distinct CDR3 sequences appear in this sample, about 18% of them only once. Roughly 13% of the sample is in the top ten clones.

These data belong to a study of identical twins (dated by TCRdb to about 2016). As for the study more broadly: TCR alpha and beta repertoires from monozygotic twins, unrelated adults of various ages and cord blood were deep-sequenced to test whether fetal clonotypes persist. To rule out contamination, replicate twin experiments were performed at different times with different library preparation protocols.

CDR1 and CDR2 (DFQATT, SNEGSKA) derive from the germline V gene (reference sequence). Trimming removed 0 bases from V and 4 bases from J; the gene matches leave 5 bases unexplained. There are 16 amino acids in the CDR3, from cysteine to phenylalanine inclusive. Only CDR3 DNA remains: 48 bases, in frame from the first base. Every donor in the study was a healthy Caucasian. Three pairs of female monozygotic twins, all aged roughly 18 to 30 years, made up the twin cohort. Peripheral blood mononuclear cells were used as the source from which RNA for TCR libraries was isolated. The full study reports these points: Out-of-frame TCR alpha sequences shared between twins showed an excess of low generation-probability sequences compared with coincidental sharing between unrelated individuals. The excess sharing between twins in beta out-of-frame sequences was weaker because fewer shared sequences reduced the signal-to-noise ratio. Out-of-frame TCR alpha sharing in monozygotic twins was systematically underestimated by recombination models, whereas sharing between unrelated individuals was in agreement with the recombination models. Because the same donors could not be followed over many years, the conclusions relied on cross-sectional statistical analysis. Fewer insertions were carried by abundant cord blood beta clonotypes, a similar but weaker trend appeared in young adult naive repertoires, and no such trend appeared in memory repertoires. Zero-insertion analyses could be partly confounded by invariant T cells such as MAIT and iNKT, although diverse VJ usage argued against such confounding for most clonotypes.

This sample also belongs to another study, concerning T cells expressing NK-cell markers. As the second study states: Eight or nine donors provided sorted CD3+CD56+NKG2C+, CD3+CD56+NKG2C- and CD3+CD56-NKG2C+ T-cell subsets, whose TCR beta-chain repertoires were profiled. Among the eight sequenced donors, only one was HCMV-seronegative, while the other seven were HCMV-seropositive. In several experiments an anti-gammadeltaTCR antibody was added to restrict sorting to alphabetaTCR-expressing T cells. In five to seven donors, the dominant CD3+CD56+NKG2C+ clonotypes were found to rank among the top 10 CD8+ clonotypes and to make up roughly 1.0-7.5% of CD8+ T cells. Those dominant clonotypes were again the most abundant among CD3+CD56-NKG2C+ cells in a handful of donors, at 28.3-60.1%. Whether the expanded NKG2C-expressing T cell clones were specific for HCMV antigens was left unclear. The eight sequenced donors were randomly selected healthy volunteers, three men and five women. HCMV-specific IgG was detected in serum with a commercial ELISA kit to determine HCMV serostatus. For about 6 donors, bulk peripheral blood T-cell repertoires were additionally sequenced from unsorted PBMC. Reads were demultiplexed and grouped by UMI with MIGEC, and clonotypes were assembled and quantified with MiTCR. To exclude erroneous sequences, any TCR cDNA sequence not supported by at least two reads was discarded. The tcR package was used for downstream repertoire analysis, and clonotypes were matched across fractions by CDR3 nucleotide sequence plus V segment. VDJmatch was used to annotate antigen specificity against VDJdb, with one amino acid substitution in CDR3 allowed.

Sequencing was performed on PBMCs. The chain uses TRBV20-1 and TRBJ2-1; TRBD2 fits 11 bases in the junction. The receptor comes from a woman aged 18-35 years in good health. The CDR3 reads as follows: CSARDRLAGGYNEQFF. Here is the DNA: TGCAGTGCTAGAGATCGCCTAGCGGGGGGATACAATGAGCAGTTCTTC.